This TCR beta chain derives from a study of response to subunit inactivated influenza vaccine. CDR3 length equals 14 residues. Losses at the gene ends were 4 bases for V and 7 bases for J; bases not matched to a gene: 6. Germline V CDR1 and CDR2: DFQATT, SNEGSKA (reference sequence). TCRdb re-derived calls from the RT-PCR reads in MiXCR, one entry per CDR3 protein. The profile shows 500,000 to 700,000 distinct CDR3 sequences, around a quarter of them singletons. A remark on this clonotype: Its specificity is unknown.

Whole-study results and caveats: New T cells are recruited in small numbers by each seasonal influenza vaccination, according to the authors' suggestion.

These same records also appear under a second study, on T cells expressing NK-cell markers. As reported in that work: Production of TCR beta cDNA relied on 5'RACE template switching with UMIs. The study found dominant NKG2C+ clonotypes at roughly 1.0-7.5% of CD8+ T cells in over five donors.

The chain links TRBV20-1 to TRBJ2-1, with 11 bases fitting TRBD2. The sample in question was CD4+ T cells sorted from PBMCs, obtained approximately 12 days after vaccination. The TCR was taken from a man over 45 who received an inactivated influenza vaccine. DNA of the CDR3: TGCAGTGCTACGACTAGCGGGAAAACTAATGAGCAGTTCTTC. It is translated as CSATTSGKTNEQFF.